These T cell receptor beta chains were read from a single sample in a study of prognosis after radiotherapy for stage I lung cancer. TCRdb re-derived calls from the multiplex PCR reads in MiXCR, one entry per CDR3 protein. The sample yields 30,000 to 40,000 distinct CDR3 sequences, around a third seen once. The material sequenced was PBMCs, taken before or after stereotactic body radiation therapy (not recorded which). These receptors originate from a donor aged 50 or older with non-small cell lung cancer. Each CDR3 is given with its conserved first and last residue. Fields, in order: CDR3 protein, CDR3 DNA, clone size, J gene, D gene, V gene. The D gene is left open where the match is weak. Rows give clone size only sometimes, using once, few, many, or a class for an expanded clone.

CASSAGRLGATNEKLFF,TGTGCCAGTAGTGCAGGTCGCCTGGGCGCAACTAATGAAAAACTGTTTTTT,NA,TRBJ1-4,NA,TRBV19
CASRPGQGSYEQYF,TGTGCCAGCAGACCGGGACAGGGGTCCTACGAGCAGTACTTC,many,TRBJ2-7,TRBD1,TRBV3-1
CASSGDGGTPYNEQFF,TGTGCCAGCAGTGGTGATGGGGGTACTCCCTACAATGAGCAGTTCTTC,NA,TRBJ2-1,NA,TRBV7-3
CASADRAGNTIYF,TGTGCCAGTGCGGACAGGGCTGGAAACACCATATATTTT,many,TRBJ1-3,TRBD1,TRBV19
CASSLSGGETQYF,TGTGCCAGCAGCTTAAGTGGCGGGGAGACCCAGTACTTC,many,TRBJ2-5,NA,TRBV7-3
CASVPDRGNTEAFF,TGCGCCAGCGTACCGGACAGGGGGAACACTGAAGCTTTCTTT,many,TRBJ1-1,TRBD1,TRBV5-1
CASTTPSEEKLFF,TGTGCCAGCACCACTCCTTCAGAGGAAAAACTGTTTTTT,many,TRBJ1-4,NA,TRBV6-1
CASSGPGTGIQPQHF,TGTGCCAGCAGTGGTCCCGGGACAGGGATTCAGCCCCAGCATTTT,many,TRBJ1-5,TRBD1,TRBV2
CASSLPRTSGGTDTQYF,TGTGCCAGCAGCTTACCCCGGACTAGCGGGGGCACAGATACGCAGTATTTT,few,TRBJ2-3,TRBD2,TRBV11-2
CASSLFTGAYGSSIEKLFF,TGCGCCAGCAGCTTATTTACAGGGGCCTATGGATCCTCTATTGAAAAACTGTTTTTT,NA,TRBJ1-4,TRBD1,TRBV5-1
CASSRLASAGELFF,TGTGCCAGTAGTCGGCTAGCGAGTGCCGGGGAGCTGTTTTTT,NA,TRBJ2-2,NA,TRBV19
CASSQDRVRETQYF,TGCGCCAGCAGCCAAGATAGAGTGCGGGAGACCCAGTACTTC,many,TRBJ2-5,NA,TRBV4-3
CASSHNLNTEAFF,TGTGCCAGCAGCCATAACTTAAACACTGAAGCTTTCTTT,many,TRBJ1-1,NA,TRBV7-9
CASSPAPFSDYGYTF,TGTGCCAGCTCACCAGCGCCCTTCTCGGACTATGGCTACACCTTC,many,TRBJ1-2,NA,TRBV18
CSVEDTATLGIEQFF,TGCAGCGTTGAAGACACAGCTACGCTTGGAATTGAGCAGTTCTTC,NA,TRBJ2-1,NA,TRBV29-1
CASSLRGDKSYNEQFF,TGTGCCAGCAGCTTAAGGGGAGACAAGAGCTACAATGAGCAGTTCTTC,many,TRBJ2-1,NA,TRBV11-2
CATSRDHVISEAFF,TGTGCCACCAGCAGAGATCATGTAATATCTGAAGCTTTCTTT,many,TRBJ1-1,NA,TRBV15
CSVLGKQETQYF,TGCAGCGTTCTTGGTAAACAAGAGACCCAGTACTTC,many,TRBJ2-5,NA,TRBV29-1
CASSTRTSVSGGDEQFF,TGTGCCAGCAGCACTAGGACTAGCGTGAGTGGTGGCGATGAGCAGTTCTTC,NA,TRBJ2-1,TRBD2,TRBV9
CASSPRLGLNTGELFF,TGTGCCAGCAGCCCTAGACTGGGTCTAAACACCGGGGAGCTGTTTTTT,many,TRBJ2-2,NA,TRBV7-2
CAWKPLGQETQYF,TGTGCCTGGAAACCACTAGGGCAAGAGACCCAGTACTTC,many,TRBJ2-5,NA,TRBV30
CASSLPGLVVREQYF,TGTGCCAGCAGTCTACCGGGACTAGTTGTTAGGGAGCAGTACTTC,NA,TRBJ2-7,TRBD2,TRBV11-3
CASRAQGGRYQPQHF,TGTGCCAGTAGAGCGCAGGGGGGAAGATATCAGCCCCAGCATTTT,many,TRBJ1-5,TRBD1,TRBV19
CAWRPQGRVQETQYF,TGTGCCTGGAGGCCACAGGGAAGGGTTCAAGAGACCCAGTACTTC,many,TRBJ2-5,NA,TRBV30
CSAPRGRAEAFF,TGCAGTGCCCCCCGAGGGCGGGCTGAAGCTTTCTTT,many,TRBJ1-1,NA,TRBV20-1
CASGSRGSSYEQYF,TGTGCCAGCGGCTCCAGGGGAAGCTCCTACGAGCAGTACTTC,many,TRBJ2-7,NA,TRBV3-1
CASSPTENTEAFF,TGTGCCAGCAGTCCAACAGAGAACACTGAAGCTTTCTTT,NA,TRBJ1-1,NA,TRBV6-1
CASSLAPEQFF,TGTGCCAGCAGTTTAGCGCCTGAGCAGTTCTTC,few,TRBJ2-1,NA,TRBV12-3/TRBV12-4